This T cell receptor beta chain was obtained from a study of cytomegalovirus exposure and HLA in healthy donors. 13 Jbeta primers and 60 Vbeta primers were used for the PCR. Sequenced by immunoSEQ multiplex PCR; TCRdb stores in-frame clones only, minus some. The data show about 140,000 clones, roughly 80% seen once. With 2 bases removed from V and 2 bases from J, the gap between germline ends came to 12 bases. CDR1 and CDR2 (germline): MNHNY, SVGAGI (reference sequence). The CDR3 totals 15 residues. Sequenced: PBMCs. This chain joins TRBV6-6 and TRBJ1-1, with a weak D call TRBD1 (6 bases). The sequence was obtained from a female donor in good health and CMV-seronegative. CDR3 sequence: CASSYTVDSNTEAFF. In DNA, the CDR3 is TGTGCCAGCAGTTACACCGTGGACAGTAACACTGAAGCTTTCTTT.